This T cell receptor (beta chain) was found in a study of ipilimumab plus nivolumab after autologous stem cell transplantation. Study context: Patients received a median of about five ipilimumab and about 8 nivolumab doses. The myeloma cohort included high-risk transplant-naive patients and patients relapsing within 3 years of a first autologous transplant.

General study findings and limits: Authors suggest TCR repertoire, Treg phenotype and gut microbiota support further study.

Assay: immunoSEQ multiplex PCR; the TCRdb copy retains only in-frame clones and omits some. The sample records about 40,000 clones, 80% to 95% being singletons. Ipilimumab, 1 mg/kg, started 14 to 28 days after autologous transplant. Regarding this clone: Its antigen is undetermined.

The CDR3 consists of 15 residues. Losses at the gene ends were 8 bases for V and 4 bases for J; bases not matched to a gene: 11. Germline V gives CDR1 MDHEN, CDR2 SYDVKM. The sequenced sample was PBMCs, obtained in a trial of ipilimumab plus nivolumab as post-transplant consolidation. The genes are TRBV28 and TRBJ2-7; 10 nucleotides line up with TRBD1. This clonotype was obtained from a male donor with multiple myeloma. The CDR3 DNA reads as TGTGCCAGCTCTTTAACCGGGACAGGGGTGTACGAGCAGTACTTC. Translating it yields CASSLTGTGVYEQYF. Combining the CDR3 with reference TRBV28 and TRBJ2-7 gives the whole variable domain DVKVTQSSRYLVKRTGEKVFLECVQDMDHENMFWYRQDPGLGLRLIYFSYDVKMKEKGDIPEGYSVSREKKERFSLILESASTNQTSMYLCASSLTGTGVYEQYFGPGTRLTVT.